This passage covers 8 T cell receptor beta chains from one sample sequenced in a study of blood T cell repertoires in COVID-19. The table came from immunoSEQ multiplex PCR; TCRdb's copy has only in-frame clones and leaves some out. The sample includes about 90,000 clones, around nine tenths of them seen just once. Sequenced material: peripheral blood. The receptors were sampled from a man in his fifties with acute or convalescent COVID-19.

The CDR3, as DNA: TGTGCCAGCATGGAGACAGGCCTGCCTAACTATGGCTACACCTTC. Its translation is CASMETGLPNYGYTF. The V and J genes are TRBV6-5 and TRBJ1-2, with D possibly matching TRBD1 (6 bases). The CDR3 spans 15 residues. Trimming left V 7 bases short and J 0 bases short, with 15 bases between. The V gene's germline CDR1 is MNHEY and CDR2 SVGAGI.

V is TRBV19 and J is TRBJ2-5, with D perhaps TRBD1 (6 bases). Germline V gene sequence: CDR1 LNHDA, CDR2 SQIVND (reference sequence). The CDR3 extends over 16 amino acids. V was clipped by 5 bases and J by 4 bases, with 20 bases between them. The CDR3 coding sequence is TGTGCCAGTAGTCCCGACTCGGGTCTGGGGGCAGAGACCCAGTACTTC. Translating it yields CASSPDSGLGAETQYF. The variable domain in full, completed from reference TRBV19 and TRBJ2-5, reads DGGITQSPKYLFRKEGQNVTLSCEQNLNHDAMYWYRQDPGQGLRLIYYSQIVNDFQKGDIAEGYSVSREKKESFPLTVTSAQKNPTAFYLCASSPDSGLGAETQYFGPGTRLLVL.

This rearrangement joins TRBV10-2 to TRBJ1-1, with D tentatively TRBD1 (5 bases). The CDR3 spans 15 residues. Trimming shortened V by 0 bases and J by 0 bases, and 8 bases separated the two germline ends. Per germline, CDR1 WSHSY and CDR2 SAAADI. This chain's CDR3 is CASSESGGMNTEAFF. CDR3 bases: TGCGCCAGCAGTGAGTCCGGGGGAATGAACACTGAAGCTTTCTTT.

The chain combines TRBV19 with TRBJ2-7; TRBD1 agrees at 11 bases. The CDR3 extends over 15 amino acids. CDR1 and CDR2 (germline): LNHDA, SQIVND (reference sequence). Trimming at V came to 7 bases and at J to 4 bases, leaving 9 bases not matched to a gene. CDR3 residues: CASTTTGTGGYEQYF. CDR3 sequence (DNA): TGTGCCAGTACCACTACCGGGACAGGGGGTTACGAGCAGTACTTC.

The V gene is TRBV7-2, the J gene TRBJ2-3; D is perhaps TRBD1 (6 bases). The V and J ends lost 6 bases and 3 bases respectively, with 16 bases between them. The CDR3 sequence is 15 residues long. Germline values: CDR1 SGHTA, CDR2 FQGNSA. The CDR3 sequence is CASRPRQGLTDTQYF. The CDR3 region has the DNA TGTGCCAGCAGGCCCCGGCAGGGGTTGACAGATACGCAGTATTTT.

The chain carries TRBV10-2 and TRBJ2-7; D remains ambiguous. Germline CDR1 is WSHSY and CDR2 is SAAADI. The V and J ends lost 8 bases and 3 bases respectively, with 14 bases between them. The CDR3 covers 13 residues. The CDR3 nucleotides are TGCGCCAGCGACTCTAGAGTTGGCTACGAGCAGTACTTC. It codes for CASDSRVGYEQYF.

The CDR3: CASSSRLAGGSTDTQYF. CDR3 bases: TGCGCCAGCAGCTCCCGTTTAGCGGGAGGGAGCACAGATACGCAGTATTTT. V gene TRBV5-1 combines with J gene TRBJ2-3; 11 bases are shared with TRBD2. This CDR3 is built from 17 residues. Germline V gene lookup returns CDR1 SGHRS and CDR2 YFSETQ. V lost 3 bases to trimming and J lost 0 bases; unmatched junction nucleotides: 6.

The chain links TRBV24-1 to TRBJ1-2; D not resolved. The CDR3 is made up of 14 amino acids. Per the germline V gene, CDR1 is KGHDR and CDR2 is SFDVKD. V was clipped by 12 bases and J by 7 bases, with 23 bases between them. The CDR3 loop is CASSPRERPGGYTF. The CDR3 DNA follows: TGTGCCTCCTCACCCCGGGAACGTCCGGGTGGCTACACCTTC.